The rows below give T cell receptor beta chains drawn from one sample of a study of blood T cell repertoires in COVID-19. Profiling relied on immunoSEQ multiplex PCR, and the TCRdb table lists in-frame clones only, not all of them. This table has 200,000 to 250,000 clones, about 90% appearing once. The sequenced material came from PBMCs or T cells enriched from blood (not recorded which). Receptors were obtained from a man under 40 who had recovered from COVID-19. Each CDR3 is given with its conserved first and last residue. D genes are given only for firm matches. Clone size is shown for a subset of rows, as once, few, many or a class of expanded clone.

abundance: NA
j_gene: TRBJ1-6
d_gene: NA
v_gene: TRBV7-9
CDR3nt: TGTGCCAGCAGCTTATCGCATTTGGCTTCACCCCTCCACTTT
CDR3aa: CASSLSHLASPLHF

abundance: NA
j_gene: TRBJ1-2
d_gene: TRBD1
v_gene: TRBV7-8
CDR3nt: TGTGCCAGCAGCTTTTCAGGACAGGGTCAACACTACACCTTC
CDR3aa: CASSFSGQGQHYTF

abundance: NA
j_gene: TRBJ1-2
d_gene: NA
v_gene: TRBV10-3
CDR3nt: TGTGCCATCAGTATATCCACTGGACAGAACTATGGCTACACCTTC
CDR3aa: CAISISTGQNYGYTF

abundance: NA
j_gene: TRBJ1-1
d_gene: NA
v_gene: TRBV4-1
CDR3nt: TGCGCCAGCAGCCGGGACTGGGGGGGTAGGACTGAAGCTTTCTTT
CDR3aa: CASSRDWGGRTEAFF

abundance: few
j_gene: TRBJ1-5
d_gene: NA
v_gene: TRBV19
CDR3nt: TGTGCCAGTAGTGTAACAGGGTTCAATCAGCCCCAGCATTTT
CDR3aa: CASSVTGFNQPQHF

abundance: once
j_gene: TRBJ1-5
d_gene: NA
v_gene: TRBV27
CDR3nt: TGTGCCAGCAGTTTCACCTATAGCAATCAGCCCCAGCATTTT
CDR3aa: CASSFTYSNQPQHF

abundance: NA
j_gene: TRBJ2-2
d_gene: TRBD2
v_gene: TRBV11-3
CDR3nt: TGTGCCAGCAGCTTAGATCTTCCACTAGCGGGGGGCCCGAACACCGGGGAGCTGTTTTTT
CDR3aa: CASSLDLPLAGGPNTGELFF

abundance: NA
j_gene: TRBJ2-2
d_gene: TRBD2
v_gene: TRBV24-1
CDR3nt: TGTGCCACCAGCTCTCTACGGCGGGGGGGAAACACCGGGGAGCTGTTTTTT
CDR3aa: CATSSLRRGGNTGELFF

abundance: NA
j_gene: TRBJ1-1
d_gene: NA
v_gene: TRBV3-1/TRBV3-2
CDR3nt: TGTGCCAGCAGCCGTGGCAGGGTGGTTGGTACTGAAGCTTTCTTT
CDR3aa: CASSRGRVVGTEAFF

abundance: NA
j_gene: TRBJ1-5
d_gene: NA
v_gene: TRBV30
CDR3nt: TGTGCCTGGAGCCACGGGGGGAATCAGCCCCAGCATTTT
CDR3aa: CAWSHGGNQPQHF

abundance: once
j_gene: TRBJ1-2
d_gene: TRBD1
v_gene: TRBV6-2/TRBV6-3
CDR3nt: TGTGCCAGCAGTTTGGGACAGATTTATGGCTACACCTTC
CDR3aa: CASSLGQIYGYTF

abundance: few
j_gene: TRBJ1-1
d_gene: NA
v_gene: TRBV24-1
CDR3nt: TGTGCCACCAGTGCCAAAAAAGCCGCCCACACTGAAGCTTTCTTT
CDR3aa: CATSAKKAAHTEAFF

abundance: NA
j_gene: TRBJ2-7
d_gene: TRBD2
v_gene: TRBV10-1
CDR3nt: TGCGCCACCCCCCAGCCTGTCACTGGACTAGGGGCTTACGAGCAGTACTTC
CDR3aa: CATPQPVTGLGAYEQYF

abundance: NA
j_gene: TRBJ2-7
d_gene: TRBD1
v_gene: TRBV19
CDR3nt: TGTGCCAGTAGTATAAGGACAGGACTCGAGCAGTACTTC
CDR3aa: CASSIRTGLEQYF

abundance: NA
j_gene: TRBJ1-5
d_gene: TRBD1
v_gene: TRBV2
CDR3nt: TGTGCCAGCAGTGAAGAGTCACAGGGGATCGGCAATCAGCCCCAGCATTTT
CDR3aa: CASSEESQGIGNQPQHF

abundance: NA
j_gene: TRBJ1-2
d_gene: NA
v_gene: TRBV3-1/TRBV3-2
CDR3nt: TGTGCCAGCAGCCAAGACCTGACATCTGAGGGCTACACCTTC
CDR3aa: CASSQDLTSEGYTF

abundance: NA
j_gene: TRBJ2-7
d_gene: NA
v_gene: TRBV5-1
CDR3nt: TGCGCCAGCAGCTTGACAGTTCCATCCTACGAGCAGTACTTC
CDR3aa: CASSLTVPSYEQYF

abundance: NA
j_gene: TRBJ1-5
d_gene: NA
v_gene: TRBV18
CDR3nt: TGTGCCAGCTCACCACGTTCGGATCAGCCCCAGCATTTT
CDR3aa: CASSPRSDQPQHF

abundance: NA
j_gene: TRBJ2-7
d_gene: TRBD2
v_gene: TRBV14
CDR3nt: TGTGCCAGCAGCCAAATCCCGTCCGGGTTTGGGGACTACGTGGAGGAGCAGTACTTC
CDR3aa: CASSQIPSGFGDYVEEQYF

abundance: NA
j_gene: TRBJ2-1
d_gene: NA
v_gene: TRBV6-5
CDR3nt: TGTGCCAGCACCGGGGGATACAATGAGCAGTTCTTC
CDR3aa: CASTGGYNEQFF

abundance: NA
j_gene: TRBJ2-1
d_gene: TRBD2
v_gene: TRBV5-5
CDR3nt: TGTGCCAGCAGCTCGACGACTAGCGGGCTATACAATGAGCAGTTCTTC
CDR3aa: CASSSTTSGLYNEQFF

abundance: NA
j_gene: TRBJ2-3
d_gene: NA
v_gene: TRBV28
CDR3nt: TGTGCCAGCAAGCGACAGCTTGGACCCACAGATACGCAGTATTTT
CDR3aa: CASKRQLGPTDTQYF

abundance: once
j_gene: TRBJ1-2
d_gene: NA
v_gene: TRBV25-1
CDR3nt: TGTGCCAGCAGTGAATGGGGGGGAACCAACTATGGCTACACCTTC
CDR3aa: CASSEWGGTNYGYTF

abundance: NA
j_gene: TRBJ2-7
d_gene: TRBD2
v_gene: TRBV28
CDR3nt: TGTGCCAGCAGTTTATCGGGACTAGATTCGAACGAGCAGTACTTC
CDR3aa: CASSLSGLDSNEQYF

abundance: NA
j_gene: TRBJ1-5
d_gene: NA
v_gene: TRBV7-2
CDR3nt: TGTGCCAGCAGCTTTTCAGTGGAGCCCCAGCATTTT
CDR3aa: CASSFSVEPQHF

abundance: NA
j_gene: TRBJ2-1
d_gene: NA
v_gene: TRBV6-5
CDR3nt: TGTGCCAGTAGTCAGGGAAACTACAATGAGCAGTTCTTC
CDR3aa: CASSQGNYNEQFF

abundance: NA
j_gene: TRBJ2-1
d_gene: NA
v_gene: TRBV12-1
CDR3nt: TGTGCCAGCAGCGTCCGGGGACTAGCGGAACTTTACCGACACAATGAGCAGTTCTTC
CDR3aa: CASSVRGLAELYRHNEQFF

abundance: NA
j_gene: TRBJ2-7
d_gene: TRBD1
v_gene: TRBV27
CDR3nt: TGTGCCAGCAGTTTCCGGGACAGGACCTACGAGCAGTACTTC
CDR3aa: CASSFRDRTYEQYF

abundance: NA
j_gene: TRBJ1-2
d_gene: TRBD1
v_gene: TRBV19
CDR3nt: TGTGCCAGTAGGGACAGGGATAGTGTGTGGGGCTATGGCTACACCTTC
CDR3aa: CASRDRDSVWGYGYTF

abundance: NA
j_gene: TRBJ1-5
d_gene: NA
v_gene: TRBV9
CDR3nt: TGTGCCAGCAGCGAAGGGGTTTCATGGCCCCAGCATTTT
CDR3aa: CASSEGVSWPQHF

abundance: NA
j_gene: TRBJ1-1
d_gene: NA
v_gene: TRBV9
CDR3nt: TGTGCCAGCAGCAATCAACGATCGGGAGCTTTCTTT
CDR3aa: CASSNQRSGAFF

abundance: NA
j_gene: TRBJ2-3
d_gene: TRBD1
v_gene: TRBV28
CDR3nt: TGTGCCAGCCACAGGGGAAAATCTAGCACAGATACGCAGTATTTT
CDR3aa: CASHRGKSSTDTQYF

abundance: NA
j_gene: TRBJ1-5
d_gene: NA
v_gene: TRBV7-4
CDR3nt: TGCGCCAGCAGCCACGCATACGGGGGGGGCAGCAATCAGCCCCAGCATTTT
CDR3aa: CASSHAYGGGSNQPQHF

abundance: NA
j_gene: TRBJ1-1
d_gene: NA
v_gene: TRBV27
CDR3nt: TGTGCCAGCAATAAGCAGGGGAAAACTGAAGCTTTCTTT
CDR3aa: CASNKQGKTEAFF

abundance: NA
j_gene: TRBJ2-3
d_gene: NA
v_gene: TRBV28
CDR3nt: TGTGCCAGCGAGACAATAAGCACAGATACGCAGTATTTT
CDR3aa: CASETISTDTQYF

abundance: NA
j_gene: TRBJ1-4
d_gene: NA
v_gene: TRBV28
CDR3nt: TGTGCCAGCAGTTTGGAGTGGGTTAGCGAAAAACTGTTTTTT
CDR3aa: CASSLEWVSEKLFF

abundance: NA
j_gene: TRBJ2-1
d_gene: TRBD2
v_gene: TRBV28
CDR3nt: TGTGCCAGCAGCTTTTATGGGACTAGCGGGATGGATGAGCAGTTCTTC
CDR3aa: CASSFYGTSGMDEQFF

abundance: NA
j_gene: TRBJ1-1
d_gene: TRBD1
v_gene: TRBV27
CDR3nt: TGTGCCAGCAGTTTAATCCCAGGGGGTGAAGCTTTCTTT
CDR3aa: CASSLIPGGEAFF

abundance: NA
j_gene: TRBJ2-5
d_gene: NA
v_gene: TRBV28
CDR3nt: TGTGCCAGCAGACCCTACAGGCTCCAAGAGACCCAGTACTTC
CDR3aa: CASRPYRLQETQYF

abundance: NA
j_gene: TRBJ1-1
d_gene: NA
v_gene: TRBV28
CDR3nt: TGTGCCAGCAGTTTGTTCGGGGTTGGGGCTTTCTTT
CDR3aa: CASSLFGVGAFF

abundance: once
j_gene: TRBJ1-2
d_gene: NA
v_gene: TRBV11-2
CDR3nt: TGTGCCAGCAGCTACAGGGACGGTGGCTACACCTTC
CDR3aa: CASSYRDGGYTF

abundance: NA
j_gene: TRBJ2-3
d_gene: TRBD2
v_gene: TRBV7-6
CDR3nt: TGTGCCAGCAGCTCAAGGGCTAGCGGGGGCAAGGATACGCAGTATTTT
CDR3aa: CASSSRASGGKDTQYF

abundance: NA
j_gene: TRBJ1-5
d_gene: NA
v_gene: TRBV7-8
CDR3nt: TGTGCCAGCAGCGCACGATTCGGCGGTCAGCCCCAGCATTTT
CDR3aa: CASSARFGGQPQHF

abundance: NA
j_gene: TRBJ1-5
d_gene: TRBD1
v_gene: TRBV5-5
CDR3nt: TGTGCCAGCACCTCACCGGGACAGGGGAATCAGCCCCAGCATTTT
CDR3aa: CASTSPGQGNQPQHF

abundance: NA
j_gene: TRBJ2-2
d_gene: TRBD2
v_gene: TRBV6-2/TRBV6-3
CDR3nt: TGTGCCAGCACCCCTGGGAGGGACCGCACCGGGGAGCTGTTTTTT
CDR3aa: CASTPGRDRTGELFF

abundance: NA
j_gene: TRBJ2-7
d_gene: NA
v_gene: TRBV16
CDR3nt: TGTGCCAGCAGCCAATCCGGCAGGAAAGACGAGCAGTACTTC
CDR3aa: CASSQSGRKDEQYF

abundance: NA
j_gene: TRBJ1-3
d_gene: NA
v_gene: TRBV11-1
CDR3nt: TGTGCCAGCAGCTTGACAGGAAACACCATATATTTT
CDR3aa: CASSLTGNTIYF

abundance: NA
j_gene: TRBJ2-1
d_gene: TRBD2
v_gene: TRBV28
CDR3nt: TGTGCCAGCAGCTACCCCCGGGACTACTACAATGAGCAGTTCTTC
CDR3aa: CASSYPRDYYNEQFF

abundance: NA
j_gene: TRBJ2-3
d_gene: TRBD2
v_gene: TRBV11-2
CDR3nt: TGTGCCAGCAGCTTTCCTAGCGGGGCGGGAGATACGCAGTATTTT
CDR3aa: CASSFPSGAGDTQYF

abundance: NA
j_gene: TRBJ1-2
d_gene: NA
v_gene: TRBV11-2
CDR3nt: TGTGCCAGCAGACGAATAGGGGGATCGAACTATGGCTACACCTTC
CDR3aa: CASRRIGGSNYGYTF

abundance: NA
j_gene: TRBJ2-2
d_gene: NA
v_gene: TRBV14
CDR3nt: TGTGCCAGCAGCCAAGAACTGCCGCACACCGGGGAGCTGTTTTTT
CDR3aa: CASSQELPHTGELFF

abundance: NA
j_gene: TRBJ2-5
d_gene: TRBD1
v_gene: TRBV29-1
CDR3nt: TGCAGCGCTGGACCCGGGACAGGGGATGAGGAGACCCAGTACTTC
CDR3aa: CSAGPGTGDEETQYF

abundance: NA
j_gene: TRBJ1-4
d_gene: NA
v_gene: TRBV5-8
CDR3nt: TGTGCCAGCGGGCTGGGGGGGTCGAGTGAAAAACTGTTTTTT
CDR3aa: CASGLGGSSEKLFF

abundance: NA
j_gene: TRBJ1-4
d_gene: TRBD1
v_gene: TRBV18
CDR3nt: TGTGCCAGCTCTCTAGGGACAGGGGATAATGAAAAACTGTTTTTT
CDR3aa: CASSLGTGDNEKLFF

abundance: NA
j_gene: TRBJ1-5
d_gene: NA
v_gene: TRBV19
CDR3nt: TGTGCCAGTAGTGCCCAGCGGGGGCAGCCCCAGCATTTT
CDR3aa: CASSAQRGQPQHF